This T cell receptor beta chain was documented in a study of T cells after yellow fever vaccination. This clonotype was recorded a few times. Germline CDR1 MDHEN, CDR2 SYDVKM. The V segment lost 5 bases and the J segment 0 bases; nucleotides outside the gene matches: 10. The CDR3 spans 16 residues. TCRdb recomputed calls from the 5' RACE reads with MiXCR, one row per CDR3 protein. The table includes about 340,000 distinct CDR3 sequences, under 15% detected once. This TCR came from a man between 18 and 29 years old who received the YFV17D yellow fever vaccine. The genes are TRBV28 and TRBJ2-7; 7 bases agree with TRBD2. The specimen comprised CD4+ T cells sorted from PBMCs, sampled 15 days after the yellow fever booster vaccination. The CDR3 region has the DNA TGTGCCAGCAGTCTCATGGCGGGGGACTCCTCCTACGAGCAGTACGTC. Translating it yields CASSLMAGDSSYEQYV.